These T cell receptor beta chains were read from a single sample in a study of blood T cell repertoires in COVID-19. Measured with immunoSEQ multiplex PCR; TCRdb has only the in-frame clones, and not every one. The sample shows about 160,000 clones, around 92% of them seen only once. Sample: peripheral blood. These TCRs come from a man aged 25 to 45 with COVID-19, enrolled during active disease. The CDR3 runs from the conserved cysteine through the conserved F or W. D genes are given only for firm matches. The size of a clone is reported for some rows only, either as once, few or many, or as a class for expanded clones.

TRBV6-5	few	TRBJ1-5	.	CASNQGFSNQPQHF	TGTGCCAGCAACCAGGGGTTCAGTAATCAGCCCCAGCATTTT
TRBV18	.	TRBJ2-1	TRBD1	CASSPLGTGDYNEQFF	TGTGCCAGCTCACCACTCGGGACAGGGGACTACAATGAGCAGTTCTTC
TRBV7-9	.	TRBJ2-3	TRBD2	CASSLARENTDTQYF	TGTGCCAGCAGCTTAGCGCGGGAGAACACAGATACGCAGTATTTT
TRBV19	.	TRBJ1-5	.	CASSNRVYQPQHF	TGTGCCAGTAGTAACAGGGTGTATCAGCCCCAGCATTTT
TRBV5-6	.	TRBJ1-1	TRBD1	CASSFTGGPGAEAFF	TGTGCCAGCAGCTTCACAGGGGGGCCAGGCGCTGAAGCTTTCTTT
TRBV6-5	.	TRBJ2-2	.	CASSLSPARGELFF	TGTGCCAGCAGTCTCTCCCCTGCCCGGGGGGAGCTGTTTTTT
TRBV7-3	once	TRBJ1-1	.	CASSRTTGRLNTEAFF	TGTGCCAGCAGCCGGACAACAGGGCGACTGAACACTGAAGCTTTCTTT
TRBV2	.	TRBJ2-1	.	CASSEPGHNEQFF	TGTGCCAGCAGTGAACCAGGTCACAATGAGCAGTTCTTC
TRBV21-1	.	TRBJ1-1	.	CASSKRSNRGLVNTEAFF	TGTGCCAGCAGCAAAAGGTCCAACAGGGGGTTGGTGAACACTGAAGCTTTCTTT
TRBV6-5	.	TRBJ1-1	.	CASRSRGITEAFF	TGTGCCAGCAGATCCAGGGGAATCACTGAAGCTTTCTTT
TRBV27	.	TRBJ2-1	TRBD2	CASSQAPPGLAGGPWNEQFF	TGTGCCAGCAGCCAAGCTCCCCCGGGACTAGCGGGGGGGCCGTGGAATGAGCAGTTCTTC
TRBV2	many	TRBJ2-3	.	CASSEGAVAPGTQYF	TGTGCCAGCAGTGAGGGGGCTGTCGCTCCGGGGACGCAGTATTTT
TRBV6-1	.	TRBJ1-1	TRBD1	CASSAGTGVANTEAFF	TGTGCCAGCAGTGCCGGGACAGGGGTCGCGAACACTGAAGCTTTCTTT
TRBV2	.	TRBJ1-5	.	CASSGTSSNQPQHF	TGTGCCAGCAGCGGGACAAGTAGCAATCAGCCCCAGCATTTT
TRBV9	few	TRBJ2-1	.	CASSVDLPDEQFF	TGTGCCAGCAGCGTAGACCTACCCGATGAGCAGTTCTTC
TRBV5-1	.	TRBJ1-1	TRBD1	CASSLGTGLYTEAFF	TGCGCCAGCAGCTTGGGGACAGGGTTGTACACTGAAGCTTTCTTT
TRBV4-1	.	TRBJ2-7	TRBD1	CASSQDTGQSFYEQYF	TGCGCCAGCAGCCAAGATACGGGACAGAGCTTCTACGAGCAGTACTTC
TRBV13	.	TRBJ1-1	TRBD1	CASSRTGVGQAFF	TGTGCCAGCAGCCGGACAGGGGTAGGGCAAGCTTTCTTT
TRBV19	.	TRBJ1-1	TRBD1	CASSADRVNTEAFF	TGTGCCAGTAGTGCGGACAGGGTGAACACTGAAGCTTTCTTT
TRBV7-2	.	TRBJ2-5	TRBD1	CASSFGQGSGETQYF	TGTGCCAGCAGCTTCGGACAGGGGTCCGGGGAGACCCAGTACTTC
TRBV6-6	.	TRBJ2-7	TRBD1	CASRPRQGSTYEQYF	TGTGCCAGCAGACCTCGACAGGGCTCAACCTACGAGCAGTACTTC
TRBV7-2	.	TRBJ2-2	TRBD1	CASSLRAGGIGGELFF	TGTGCCAGCAGTCTACGGGCAGGGGGCATCGGCGGGGAGCTGTTTTTT
TRBV28	.	TRBJ2-1	TRBD2	CASLGTSGNNEQFF	TGTGCCAGTCTCGGGACTAGCGGTAACAATGAGCAGTTCTTC
TRBV19	.	TRBJ2-1	.	CASSTEGNSYNEQFF	TGTGCCAGTAGTACGGAGGGGAACAGCTACAATGAGCAGTTCTTC
TRBV7-3	.	TRBJ1-5	.	CASSRTQGQPQHF	TGTGCCAGCAGCCGAACCCAGGGCCAGCCCCAGCATTTT
TRBV4-3	.	TRBJ2-1	TRBD1	CASSRGTGGGYNEQFF	TGCGCCAGCAGTCGTGGGACAGGGGGCGGCTACAATGAGCAGTTCTTC
TRBV5-4	.	TRBJ1-1	TRBD1	CASSSRDSEAFF	TGTGCCAGCAGCTCCAGGGACAGTGAAGCTTTCTTT
TRBV6-6	.	TRBJ1-2	.	CASRARGNNYGYTF	TGTGCCAGCAGGGCGAGGGGGAACAACTATGGCTACACCTTC
TRBV9	.	TRBJ1-2	TRBD1	CASSAGDSYNYGYTF	TGTGCCAGCAGCGCGGGGGACAGTTATAACTATGGCTACACCTTC
TRBV18	.	TRBJ1-1	.	CASSPQGSGTEAFF	TGTGCCAGCTCACCACAGGGGTCGGGCACTGAAGCTTTCTTT
TRBV29-1	.	TRBJ1-2	TRBD1	CSVAGGGYGYTF	TGCAGCGTCGCAGGGGGAGGCTATGGCTACACCTTC
TRBV28	.	TRBJ2-4	TRBD1	CASSLKGQGTPKNIQYF	TGTGCCAGCAGTTTAAAGGGACAGGGGACCCCCAAAAACATTCAGTACTTC
TRBV5-4	.	TRBJ1-4	.	CASSLNGQLATNEKLFF	TGTGCCAGCAGCTTGAACGGACAGCTTGCAACTAATGAAAAACTGTTTTTT
TRBV18	.	TRBJ1-6	TRBD1	CASSQSTGDNSPLHF	TGTGCCAGCTCACAATCGACAGGGGACAATTCACCCCTCCACTTT
TRBV4-1	.	TRBJ1-2	.	CASSQGGTINYGYTF	TGCGCCAGCAGCCAAGGAGGGACTATTAACTATGGCTACACCTTC
TRBV3-1/TRBV3-2	.	TRBJ1-2	.	CASGRDTYGYTF	TGTGCCAGCGGCAGGGACACATATGGCTACACCTTC
TRBV7-8	.	TRBJ1-5	.	CASSSVHDQPQHF	TGTGCCAGCAGCTCGGTCCACGATCAGCCCCAGCATTTT
TRBV4-1	.	TRBJ2-7	TRBD1	CASSQGTGAPYEQYF	TGCGCCAGCAGCCAAGGGACAGGGGCCCCCTACGAGCAGTACTTC
TRBV18	.	TRBJ2-7	TRBD2	CASSPRAGVSYEQYF	TGTGCCAGCTCACCACGGGCGGGGGTATCCTACGAGCAGTACTTC
TRBV7-9	.	TRBJ1-1	.	CASIREAGVTEAFF	TGTGCCAGCATTCGGGAAGCGGGAGTGACTGAAGCTTTCTTT
TRBV7-2	few	TRBJ2-4	TRBD2	CASSYSGGHSGDIQYF	TGTGCCAGCAGCTATAGCGGGGGTCACAGCGGGGACATTCAGTACTTC
TRBV28	.	TRBJ2-3	TRBD1	CASGLPGDRITDTQYF	TGTGCCAGCGGACTGCCGGGGGACAGGATCACAGATACGCAGTATTTT
TRBV11-1	.	TRBJ1-2	.	CASSLDGLWSAGGYTF	TGTGCCAGCAGCTTAGATGGTTTATGGTCAGCGGGTGGCTACACCTTC
TRBV28	.	TRBJ2-1	TRBD2	CASSYPSAGASYNEQFF	TGTGCCAGCAGTTACCCCTCGGCGGGAGCCTCCTACAATGAGCAGTTCTTC
TRBV7-3	.	TRBJ2-3	TRBD1	CASSLEAGGRLVAGTDTQYF	TGTGCCAGCAGCTTAGAGGCAGGGGGCCGTCTCGTGGCAGGAACAGATACGCAGTATTTT
TRBV11-3	.	TRBJ2-7	TRBD2	CALTSGSYEQYF	TGTGCTCTGACTAGCGGGAGTTACGAGCAGTACTTC
TRBV5-8	.	TRBJ2-7	.	CASTLALEQYF	TGTGCCAGCACCCTAGCCTTGGAGCAGTACTTC
TRBV27	.	TRBJ1-1	.	CASSRQENTEAFF	TGTGCCAGCAGTCGACAGGAGAACACTGAAGCTTTCTTT
TRBV7-8	.	TRBJ2-5	.	CASSPETEGKETQYF	TGTGCCAGCAGCCCCGAAACGGAGGGGAAAGAGACCCAGTACTTC
TRBV28	once	TRBJ2-7	.	CASSWRAAPYEQYF	TGTGCCAGCAGTTGGAGGGCCGCACCCTACGAGCAGTACTTC
TRBV12-3/TRBV12-4	once	TRBJ1-2	.	CASSVLINYGYTF	TGTGCCAGCAGTGTTCTTATAAACTATGGCTACACCTTC
TRBV6-6	.	TRBJ1-6	.	CASSYRDTGSPLHF	TGTGCCAGCAGTTACCGGGACACGGGTTCACCCCTCCACTTT
TRBV29-1	.	TRBJ2-3	TRBD2	CSVPGLAGALTDTQYF	TGCAGCGTGCCGGGACTAGCGGGAGCGCTCACAGATACGCAGTATTTT
TRBV18	.	TRBJ1-4	.	CASSPRPMGGADATNEKLFF	TGTGCCAGCTCACCACGACCCATGGGGGGGGCGGATGCAACTAATGAAAAACTGTTTTTT
TRBV7-9	.	TRBJ2-2	.	CASSPQGSGELFF	TGTGCCAGCAGCCCACAGGGTTCCGGGGAGCTGTTTTTT
TRBV3-1/TRBV3-2	.	TRBJ2-1	TRBD1	CASSQGGTGANNEQFF	TGTGCCAGCAGCCAAGGCGGGACAGGGGCAAACAATGAGCAGTTCTTC
TRBV5-4	.	TRBJ1-1	.	CASSHGGANAEAFF	TGTGCCAGCAGCCACGGCGGGGCGAACGCTGAAGCTTTCTTT
TRBV28	.	TRBJ2-1	.	CASSPLGTGDRLQFF	TGTGCCAGCAGTCCCCTTGGGACGGGGGACCGCCTGCAGTTCTTC